This T cell receptor beta chain was retrieved from a study of blood T cell repertoires in COVID-19. Study details: There were acute and convalescent COVID-19 samples, and they came from the United States, Italy and Spain.

As originally analysed: The authors estimated nucleated cell counts from reference gene primer amplification. Repertoires were generated with immunoSEQ multiplex PCR, while TCRdb's copy carries only in-frame clones and drops some. Clone size and the V and J calls come from that table; the DNA yielded D and trimming. This sample yields about 350,000 clones, of which about 90% are seen a single time; 2.5% to 3% belongs to the top ten. The CDR3 extends over 12 amino acids. Germline values: CDR1 SQVTM, CDR2 ANQGSEA. V was cut by 0 bases and J by 8 bases, with 10 bases left in between. Living in roughly 25 US areas, the participants were between roughly 18 and 90 years of age. Donors in Cohort 3 counted as recovered after two negative PCRs, clearance, or symptom resolution.

Sequences were obtained from PBMCs or T cells enriched from blood (not recorded which). The genes are TRBV29-1 and TRBJ1-1; D ambiguous. The sequence came from a woman in her twenties or thirties who had recovered from COVID-19. The CDR3: CSVEEQTDEAFF. For the CDR3, the DNA is TGCAGCGTTGAAGAACAGACCGACGAAGCTTTCTTT. Based on the CDR3 plus reference TRBV29-1 and TRBJ1-1, the full variable domain is SAVISQKPSRDICQRGTSLTIQCQVDSQVTMMFWYRQQPGQSLTLIATANQGSEATYESGFVIDKFPISRPNLTFSTLTVSNMSPEDSSIYLCSVEEQTDEAFFGQGTRLTVV.